This TCR beta chain originates from a study of identical twins. Germline V gives CDR1 SGHRS, CDR2 YFSETQ. V gave up 4 bases and J gave up 1 base, with 26 bases separating them. There are 19 residues in the CDR3. In TCRdb, the 5' RACE reads were re-called with MiXCR into one record per CDR3 protein. The sample consists of about 700,000 distinct CDR3 sequences, less than 7% of them appearing once. The sequence came from a young man in good health. Sequencing used naive T cells sorted from blood. The chain employs TRBV5-1 and TRBJ1-1; D may be TRBD1 (5 bases). The CDR3 spells CASSPRLGRIGAQNTEAFF. The DNA of the CDR3 is TGCGCCAGCAGCCCCCGGTTGGGGCGGATAGGGGCACAGAACACTGAAGCTTTCTTT. The whole variable domain, remainder taken from reference TRBV5-1 and TRBJ1-1, is KAGVTQTPRYLIKTRGQQVTLSCSPISGHRSVSWYQQTPGQGLQFLFEYFSETQRNKGNFPGRFSGRQFSNSRSEMNVSTLELGDSALYLCASSPRLGRIGAQNTEAFFGQGTRLTVV.